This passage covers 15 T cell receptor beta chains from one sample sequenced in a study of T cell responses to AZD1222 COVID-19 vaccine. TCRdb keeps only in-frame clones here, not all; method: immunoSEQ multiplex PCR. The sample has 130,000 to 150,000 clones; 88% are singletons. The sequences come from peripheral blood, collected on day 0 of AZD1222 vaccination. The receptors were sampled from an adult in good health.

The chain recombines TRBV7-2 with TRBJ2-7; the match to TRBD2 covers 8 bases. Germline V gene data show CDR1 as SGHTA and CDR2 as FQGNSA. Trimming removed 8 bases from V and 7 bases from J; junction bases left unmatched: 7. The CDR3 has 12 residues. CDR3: CASPSPGGEQYF. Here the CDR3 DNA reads TGTGCCAGCCCCTCACCGGGGGGGGAGCAGTACTTC.

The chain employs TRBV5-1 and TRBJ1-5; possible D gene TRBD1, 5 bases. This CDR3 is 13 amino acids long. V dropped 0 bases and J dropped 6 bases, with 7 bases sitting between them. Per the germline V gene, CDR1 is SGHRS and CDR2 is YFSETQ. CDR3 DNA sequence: TGCGCCAGCAGCTTGGAGGGGTCTCAGCCCCAGCATTTT. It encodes CASSLEGSQPQHF.

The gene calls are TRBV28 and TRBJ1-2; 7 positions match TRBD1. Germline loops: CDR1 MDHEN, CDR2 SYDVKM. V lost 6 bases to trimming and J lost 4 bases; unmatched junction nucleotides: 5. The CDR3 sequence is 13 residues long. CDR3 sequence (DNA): TGTGCCAGCAGCCTGACAGGGCTCTATGGCTACACCTTC. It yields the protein CASSLTGLYGYTF.

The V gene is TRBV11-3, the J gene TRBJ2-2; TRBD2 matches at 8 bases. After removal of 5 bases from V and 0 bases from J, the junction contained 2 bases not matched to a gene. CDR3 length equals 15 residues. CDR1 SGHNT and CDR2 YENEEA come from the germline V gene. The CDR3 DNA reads TGTGCCAGCAGCCCCGGGGGGGCGAACACCGGGGAGCTGTTTTTT. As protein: CASSPGGANTGELFF.

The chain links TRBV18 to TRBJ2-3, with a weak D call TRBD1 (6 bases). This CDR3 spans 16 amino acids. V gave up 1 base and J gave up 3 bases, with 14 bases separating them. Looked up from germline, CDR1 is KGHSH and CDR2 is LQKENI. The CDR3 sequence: CASSPLRAGVTDTQYF. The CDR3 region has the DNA TGTGCCAGCTCACCACTTCGGGCAGGGGTGACAGATACGCAGTATTTT.

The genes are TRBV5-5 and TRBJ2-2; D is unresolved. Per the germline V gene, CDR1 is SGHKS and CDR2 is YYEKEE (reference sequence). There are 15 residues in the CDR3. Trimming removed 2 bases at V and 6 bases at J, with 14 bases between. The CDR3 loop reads CASSLQIVAAGELFF. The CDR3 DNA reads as TGTGCCAGCAGCTTACAGATTGTTGCCGCCGGGGAGCTGTTTTTT. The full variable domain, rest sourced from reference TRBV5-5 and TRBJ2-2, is DAGVTQSPTHLIKTRGQQVTLRCSPISGHKSVSWYQQVLGQGPQFIFQYYEKEERGRGNFPDRFSARQFPNYSSELNVNALLLGDSALYLCASSLQIVAAGELFFGEGSRLTVL.

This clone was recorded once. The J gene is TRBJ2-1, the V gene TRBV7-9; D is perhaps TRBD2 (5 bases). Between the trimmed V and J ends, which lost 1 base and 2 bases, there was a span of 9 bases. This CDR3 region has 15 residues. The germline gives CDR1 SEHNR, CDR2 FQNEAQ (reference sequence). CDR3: CASSLVRGTYNEQFF. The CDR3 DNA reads TGTGCCAGCAGCTTAGTACGGGGAACCTACAATGAGCAGTTCTTC.

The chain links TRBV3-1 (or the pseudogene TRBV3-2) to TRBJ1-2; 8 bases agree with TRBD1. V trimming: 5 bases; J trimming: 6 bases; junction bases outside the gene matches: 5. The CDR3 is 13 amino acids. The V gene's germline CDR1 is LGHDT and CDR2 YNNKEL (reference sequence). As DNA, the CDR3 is TGTGCCAGCAGCTTCGGACAGGGTAATGGCTACACCTTC. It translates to CASSFGQGNGYTF.

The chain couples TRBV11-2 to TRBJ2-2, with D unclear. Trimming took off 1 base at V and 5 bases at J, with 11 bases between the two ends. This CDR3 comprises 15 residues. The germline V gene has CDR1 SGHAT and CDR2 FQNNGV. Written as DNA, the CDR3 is TGTGCCAGCAGCTTAGGCGTGCGAGTAACCGGGGAGCTGTTTTTT. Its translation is CASSLGVRVTGELFF.

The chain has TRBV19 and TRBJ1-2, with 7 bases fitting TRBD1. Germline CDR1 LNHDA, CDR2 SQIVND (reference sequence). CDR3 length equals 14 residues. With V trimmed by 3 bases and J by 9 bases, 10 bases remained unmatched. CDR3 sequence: CASSIRLRQGRYTF. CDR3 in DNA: TGTGCCAGTAGTATCAGATTGAGACAGGGACGCTACACCTTC. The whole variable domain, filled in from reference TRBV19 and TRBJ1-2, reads DGGITQSPKYLFRKEGQNVTLSCEQNLNHDAMYWYRQDPGQGLRLIYYSQIVNDFQKGDIAEGYSVSREKKESFPLTVTSAQKNPTAFYLCASSIRLRQGRYTFGSGTRLTVV.

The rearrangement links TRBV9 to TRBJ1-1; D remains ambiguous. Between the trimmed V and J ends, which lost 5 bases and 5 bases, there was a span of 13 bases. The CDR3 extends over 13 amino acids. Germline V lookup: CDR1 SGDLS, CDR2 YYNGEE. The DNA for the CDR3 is TGTGCCAGCAGTAAAATGAGTGGAACTGAAGCTTTCTTT. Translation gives CASSKMSGTEAFF.

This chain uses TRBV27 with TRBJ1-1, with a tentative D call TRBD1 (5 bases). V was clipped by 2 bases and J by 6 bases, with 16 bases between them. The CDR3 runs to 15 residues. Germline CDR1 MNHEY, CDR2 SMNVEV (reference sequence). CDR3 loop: CASSLGTHWRAEAFF. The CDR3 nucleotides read TGTGCCAGCAGTTTAGGGACCCACTGGAGGGCTGAAGCTTTCTTT.

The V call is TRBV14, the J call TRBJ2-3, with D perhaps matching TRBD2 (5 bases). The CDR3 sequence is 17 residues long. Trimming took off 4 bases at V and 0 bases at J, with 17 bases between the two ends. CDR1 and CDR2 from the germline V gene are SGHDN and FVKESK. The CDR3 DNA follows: TGTGCCAGCAGCCCCGGTGTGAGGGCGATTAGCACAGATACGCAGTATTTT. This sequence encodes CASSPGVRAISTDTQYF.

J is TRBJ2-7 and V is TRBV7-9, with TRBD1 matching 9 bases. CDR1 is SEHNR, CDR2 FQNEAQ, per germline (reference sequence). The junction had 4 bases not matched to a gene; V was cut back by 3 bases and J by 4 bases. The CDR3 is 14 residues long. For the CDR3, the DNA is TGTGCCAGCAGCTTTACGGGACAGGGTTACGAGCAGTACTTC. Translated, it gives CASSFTGQGYEQYF.

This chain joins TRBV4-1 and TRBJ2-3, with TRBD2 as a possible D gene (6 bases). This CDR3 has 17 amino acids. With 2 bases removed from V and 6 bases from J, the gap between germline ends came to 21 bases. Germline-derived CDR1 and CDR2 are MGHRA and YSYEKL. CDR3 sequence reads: CASSQTGYTSRTDTQYF. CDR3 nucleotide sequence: TGCGCCAGCAGCCAAACCGGCTACACTAGCCGGACGGATACGCAGTATTTT.